This TCR beta chain was sequenced in a study of molecular identifiers for immune sequencing clone quantification (dated by TCRdb to the late 2010s). For the wider study: For a replicate experiment, RNA from 20,000 or 100,000 naive CD8 T cells was divided into five aliquots, of which four were sequenced. This methods study benchmarked molecular-identifier clustering-based TCR repertoire sequencing (MIDCIRS) and TCR RNA copy counting, using CD8 T cells to do so. Results the study describes overall, beyond this receptor: Identical TCR molecules sharing a barcode could cause highly expanded clone sizes to be underestimated. In CMV-specific effector cells, clones with more than 20 RNA copies accounted for over 99% of molecules, whereas in naive cells such clones accounted for under 1%. Naive libraries contained spiked-in Jurkat TCR RNA (approximately ten copies' worth), which is not part of the donor repertoire. When barcode sub-clustering was omitted, TCR diversity was inflated by chimeric consensus sequences, with chimeras reaching as high as 47%. Modeling gave about 3 recovered TCR RNA copies per cell versus approximately 11 by digital PCR, implying about 30% capture efficiency. A single cell's worth of spiked-in Jurkat TCR RNA was reported detectable even among one million naive CD8 T cells.

Including the terminal cysteine and phenylalanine, the CDR3 comprises 16 residues. CDR3 DNA is the only sequence kept; it has 48 bases, read in frame from the first base. CDR1 SGHTA and CDR2 FQGTGA are derived from the germline V gene. Trimming costs V 0 bases and J 6 bases, and their ends lie 18 bases apart. This clonotype was seen repeatedly, ten times or more. Its cognate antigen has yet to be identified. No base-level quality is on record; no much larger clone is a single base apart. Preparation of the library involved PCR. For sequencing, a NextSeq 500 was employed. Bulk TCR libraries were prepared as previously described, using TCR primers listed in Table S5. Purification of total RNA was performed with the Qiagen AllPrep DNA/RNA kit. Before analysis, reads from multiple sequencing runs of the same library were pooled. As for the authors' bioinformatics: Reads were retained only if the reads had an exact TCR constant sequence, and the retained reads were trimmed to 150 nt and grouped according to their 12-nt molecular barcodes. Reads in each barcode group were sub-clustered using a 15% Levenshtein threshold, and a quality-weighted consensus sequence was built for each RNA molecule. Non-functional sequences were removed, as were lower-count sequences one edit away from another. On the basis of fitting two negative binomial distributions, barcode sub-clusters with fewer than 20% of the maximum read count were discarded. The public reads were quality trimmed at Q25 with fastp and then assembled into clones with MiXCR by TCRdb, keeping productive beta chains. Identical CDR3 protein sequences are pooled into one entry, listed with their most common genes and DNA. The V and J calls shown here were made by TCRdb, not taken from the authors' results. The sample includes tens of thousands of distinct CDR3 sequences, with just over 35% observed a single time. The ten largest clones add up to less than 5% of the sample.

Libraries of naive CD8 T cells were built from about 20,000 to 1,000,000 sorted cells, with 10%, 30% or 50% of the purified RNA used. Naive CD8 T cells were FACS-sorted as CD8+CD4-CCR7+CD45RA+ on a BD FACSAria II into RLT Plus buffer. To test detection sensitivity, Jurkat RNA equal to 9 to 10 TCR copies was added to samples of about 20,000-1,000,000 naive CD8 T cells. Enrichment of CD8 T cells was done with RosetteSep CD8+ T Cell Enrichment Cocktail plus Ficoll-Paque, and ACK red cell lysis came afterward. The sequence is built from TRBV7-3 and TRBJ2-7; TRBD1 could be the D gene, as 5 bases match. The sample consisted of naive CD8+ T cells from blood, with Jurkat cell RNA spiked in. According to the study, the label for this sample's cell subset or site signals: FACS-sorted CD8+CD4-CCR7+CD45RA+ naive T cells. This TCR was recovered from a human donor in good health. Some libraries in this study had Jurkat cell RNA spiked in. The base sequence is TGTGCCAGCAGCTTAACGTCGATAGGGGCGCCTTCCGAGCAGTACTTC. Its amino acids are CASSLTSIGAPSEQYF.